What follows are 9 T cell receptor beta chains derived from one specimen sequenced in a study of shared clonotypes between healthy human individuals. Method: immunoSEQ multiplex PCR; TCRdb's copy keeps in-frame clones and lacks some. This table holds 640,000 or so clones, about three quarters found once. Sequenced material: memory CD4+ T cells sorted from blood. The subset: CD45RA-negative fraction. The receptors come from a woman between 25 and 40 years old in good health.

The chain combines TRBV18 with TRBJ2-3; TRBD1 is a possible D gene (5 bases). This CDR3 is 14 amino acids long. Per the germline V gene, CDR1 is KGHSH and CDR2 is LQKENI. V was clipped by 4 bases and J by 2 bases, with 10 bases between them. CDR3 sequence reads: CASSRGGTTDTQYF. The CDR3 DNA follows: TGTGCCAGCTCACGGGGCGGAACCACAGATACGCAGTATTTT.

The J gene is TRBJ2-5, the V gene TRBV7-2; a weak D match, TRBD2 (6 bases). The germline CDR1 and CDR2 sequences are SGHTA and FQGNSA. V was shortened by 3 bases and J by 4 bases, with 9 bases between the two germline ends. This CDR3 region has 13 residues. The CDR3 region has the DNA TGTGCCAGCAGCTTGGGACTTCTAGAGACCCAGTACTTC. This gives the protein CASSLGLLETQYF. Full variable domain (missing parts from reference TRBV7-2 and TRBJ2-5): GAGVSQSPSNKVTEKGKDVELRCDPISGHTALYWYRQSLGQGLEFLIYFQGNSAPDKSGLPSDRFSAERTGGSVSTLTIQRTQQEDSAVYLCASSLGLLETQYFGPGTRLLVL.

This chain links TRBV7-9 with TRBJ2-7, with D perhaps TRBD1 (6 bases). V shed 5 bases and J shed 4 bases, with 9 bases lying between them. From germline, CDR1 is SEHNR and CDR2 FQNEAQ (reference sequence). The CDR3 spans 12 residues. The CDR3 sequence: CASSMDSYEQYF. CDR3 nucleotide sequence: TGTGCCAGCAGCATGGACAGTTACGAGCAGTACTTC. Combining the CDR3 with reference TRBV7-9 and TRBJ2-7 gives the whole variable domain DTGVSQNPRHKITKRGQNVTFRCDPISEHNRLYWYRQTLGQGPEFLTYFQNEAQLEKSRLLSDRFSAERPKGSFSTLEIQRTEQGDSAMYLCASSMDSYEQYFGPGTRLTVT.

The rearrangement links TRBV6-5 to TRBJ1-1; D uncertain. The germline V and J ends were trimmed by 4 bases and 2 bases, with 2 bases remaining between them. The length of the CDR3 is 11 residues. CDR1 and CDR2 from the germline V gene are MNHEY and SVGAGI. The DNA of the CDR3 is TGTGCCAGCAGTTCCAACACTGAAGCTTTCTTT. Its protein product is CASSSNTEAFF.

This clone came up once. J is TRBJ2-7 and V is TRBV28; D is possibly TRBD1 (5 bases). This CDR3 has 11 amino acids. Trimming shortened V by 6 bases and J by 9 bases, and 12 bases separated the two germline ends. Germline V gene lookup returns CDR1 MDHEN and CDR2 SYDVKM. In nucleotides, the CDR3 is TGTGCCAGCAGCTCATCAGGGTTGCAGTACTTC. Translation: CASSSSGLQYF.

The CDR3 is CASSYGGTGGNYGYTF. In nucleotides, the CDR3 is TGTGCCAGCAGTTACGGCGGGACAGGGGGTAACTATGGCTACACCTTC. The chain recombines TRBV6-6 with TRBJ1-2, with 11 positions matching TRBD1. Germline V gene sequence: CDR1 MNHNY, CDR2 SVGAGI (reference sequence). This CDR3 has 16 residues. Trimming removed 2 bases from V and 1 base from J; junction bases left unmatched: 3.

The chain combines TRBV7-9 with TRBJ2-1; 9 nucleotides match TRBD2. The CDR3 runs to 17 residues. The V and J ends lost 4 bases and 10 bases, in that order; junction bases with no gene match: 17. CDR1 SEHNR and CDR2 FQNEAQ come from the germline V gene (reference sequence). This CDR3 reads CASSSRGSASGNGEQFF. For the CDR3, the DNA is TGTGCCAGCAGCTCCAGGGGTAGTGCTAGCGGGAATGGAGAGCAGTTCTTC.

The genes are TRBV9 and TRBJ2-2; D possibly corresponds to TRBD2 (6 bases). Trimming shortened V by 0 bases and J by 6 bases, and 9 bases separated the two germline ends. Germline values: CDR1 SGDLS, CDR2 YYNGEE. CDR3 length: 14 residues. The CDR3 DNA reads TGTGCCAGCAGCGTAGTATCTAGCGCCGGGGAGCTGTTTTTT. As protein: CASSVVSSAGELFF.

The rearrangement joins TRBV7-2 to TRBJ2-7, with 7 bases fitting TRBD2. Germline values: CDR1 SGHTA, CDR2 FQGNSA. CDR3 size: 18 residues. Trimming cost V 5 bases and J 1 base; bases outside gene matches: 17. CDR3 sequence reads: CASSPRSWTRIVSYEQYF. CDR3 in DNA: TGTGCCAGCAGCCCTCGGTCATGGACTAGAATTGTTTCCTACGAGCAGTACTTC.